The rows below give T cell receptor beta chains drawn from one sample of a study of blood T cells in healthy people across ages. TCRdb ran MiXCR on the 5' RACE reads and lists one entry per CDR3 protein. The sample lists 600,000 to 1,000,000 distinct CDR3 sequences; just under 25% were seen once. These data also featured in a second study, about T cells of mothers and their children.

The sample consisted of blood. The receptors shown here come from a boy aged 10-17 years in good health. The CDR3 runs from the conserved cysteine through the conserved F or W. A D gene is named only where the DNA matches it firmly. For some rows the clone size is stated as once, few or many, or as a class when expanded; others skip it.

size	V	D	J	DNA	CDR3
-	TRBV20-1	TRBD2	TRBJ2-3	TGCAGTGCTAGAGCGGGGGGGACTAGCACAGATACGCAGTATTTT	CSARAGGTSTDTQYF
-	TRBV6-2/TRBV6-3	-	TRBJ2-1	TGTGCCAGCAGTTACCTAGCACTTCAGGGGAACAATGAGCAGTTCTTC	CASSYLALQGNNEQFF
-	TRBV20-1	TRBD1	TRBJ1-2	TGCAGTGCGATTCCGACAGGGACGGGCTACACCTTC	CSAIPTGTGYTF
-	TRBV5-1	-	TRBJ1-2	TGCGCCAGCATGCAGGGGCCCCCTGGCTATGGCTACACCTTC	CASMQGPPGYGYTF
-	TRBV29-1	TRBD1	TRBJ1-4	TGCAGCGTTGAACCGGGACAGGGGAGTGAAAAACTGTTTTTT	CSVEPGQGSEKLFF
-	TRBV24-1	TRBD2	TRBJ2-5	TGTGCCACCAGTGCCCCCGGGGGACTAAAGTCCCAAGAGACCCAGTACTTC	CATSAPGGLKSQETQYF
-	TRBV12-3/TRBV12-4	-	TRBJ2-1	-	CASILGEISSYNEQFF
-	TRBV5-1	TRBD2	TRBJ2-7	TGCGCCAGCAGCTCCATCCTAGCGGGACCAGGCTACGAGCAGTACTTC	CASSSILAGPGYEQYF
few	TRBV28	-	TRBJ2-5	TGTGCCAGCCAGGTCCCCGGAGGGACATCCAGAGAGACCCAGTACTTC	CASQVPGGTSRETQYF
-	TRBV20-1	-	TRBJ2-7	TGCAGTGCTAGATCCTACAGTGGGACCTACGAGCAGTACTTC	CSARSYSGTYEQYF
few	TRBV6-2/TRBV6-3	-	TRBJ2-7	TGTGCCAGCAGTTACGTACGGGTGCGAAAGTTCGAGCAGTACTTC	CASSYVRVRKFEQYF
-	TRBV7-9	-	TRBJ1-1	TGTGCCAGCAGCCCCCTTAACGTTAAGGGGGTGGGGGCTGAAGCTTTCTTT	CASSPLNVKGVGAEAFF
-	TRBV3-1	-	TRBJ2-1	TGTGCCAGCAGCCAGTCGGGGAGGTATGAGCAGTTCTTC	CASSQSGRYEQFF
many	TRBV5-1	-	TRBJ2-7	TGCGCCAGCAGCTTGGCCAGGGCCTACGAGCAGTACTTC	CASSLARAYEQYF
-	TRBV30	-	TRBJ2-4	TGTGCCTGGAGTGCAGGGTCTGCTGATCTAAACATTCAGTACTTC	CAWSAGSADLNIQYF
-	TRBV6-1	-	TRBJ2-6	TGTGCCAGCAGTGAAGGGTTGTATCCAATCTCTGGGGCCAACGTCCTGACTTTC	CASSEGLYPISGANVLTF
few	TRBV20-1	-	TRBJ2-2	TGCAGTGCGCGTCGTAGCGTGACGAACACCGGGGAGCTGTTTTTT	CSARRSVTNTGELFF
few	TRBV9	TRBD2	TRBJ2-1	TGTGCCAGCAGCCTAGAGGGTAGCGGGAGGGTGGCGTCTGAGCAGTTCTTC	CASSLEGSGRVASEQFF
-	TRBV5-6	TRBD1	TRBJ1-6	TGTGCCAGCAGCACAAGATCGACAGGGAATAATTCACCCCTCCACTTT	CASSTRSTGNNSPLHF
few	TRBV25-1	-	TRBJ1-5	TGTGCCAGCACACCCGATAGCAATCAGCCCCAGCATTTT	CASTPDSNQPQHF
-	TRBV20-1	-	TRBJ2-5	TGCAGTGCTAAGCTGCGACTAGGGGAAGAGACCCAGTACTTC	CSAKLRLGEETQYF
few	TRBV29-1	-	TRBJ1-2	TGCAGCGCCTACGGGACGGCGTCTAACTATGGCTACACCTTC	CSAYGTASNYGYTF
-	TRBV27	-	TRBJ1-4	TGTGCCAGCAGGGACACCGGCCTTAATGAAAGACTGTTTTTT	CASRDTGLNERLFF
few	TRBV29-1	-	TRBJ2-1	TGCAGCGGCCCGGGGCCCTACAATGAGCAGTTCTTC	CSGPGPYNEQFF
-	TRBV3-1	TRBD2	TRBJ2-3	TGTGCCAGCAGCCAAGATCCTAGCGGGGGCGATACGCAGTATTTT	CASSQDPSGGDTQYF
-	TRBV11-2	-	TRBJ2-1	TGTGCCAGCAGCTTAGGGTTTCGCCAGAGCTCCTACAATGAGCAGTTCTTC	CASSLGFRQSSYNEQFF
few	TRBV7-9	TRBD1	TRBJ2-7	TGTGCCAGCAGCGTCAGGGACAGCAACTACGAGCAGTACTTC	CASSVRDSNYEQYF
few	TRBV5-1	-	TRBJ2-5	TGCGCCAGCAGCCCCCCGGCAGGGGAGCAAGAGACCCAGTACTTC	CASSPPAGEQETQYF
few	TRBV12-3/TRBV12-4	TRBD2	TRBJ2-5	TGTGCCAGCAGTTTTTTCGTCCCCAGCGGGAGTGAAGAGACCCAGTACTTC	CASSFFVPSGSEETQYF
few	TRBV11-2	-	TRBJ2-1	TGTGCCAGCAGCTCCAGGGGGGTTCGGGAGCAGTTCTTC	CASSSRGVREQFF
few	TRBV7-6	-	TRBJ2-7	TGTGCCAGCAGCCCCTGGGACGGGAACGAGCAGTACTTC	CASSPWDGNEQYF
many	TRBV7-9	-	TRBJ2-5	TGTGCCAGCAGCTTCGCGGGATTGCAAGAGACCCAGTACTTC	CASSFAGLQETQYF
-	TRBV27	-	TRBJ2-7	TGTGCCAGCAGCCCTGTCGGCGACGAGCAGTACTTC	CASSPVGDEQYF
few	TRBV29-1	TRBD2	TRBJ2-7	TGCAGCGTCCCCGGGGCTAGCGGCTACGAGCAGTACTTC	CSVPGASGYEQYF
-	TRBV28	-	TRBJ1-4	TGTGCCAGCAGTTCTCACTGGTCTCCGGTTTTTGGGGGTGAAAAACTGTTTTTT	CASSSHWSPVFGGEKLFF
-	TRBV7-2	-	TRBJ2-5	TGTGCCAGCAGCTTATGGGCAGCCCAAGAGACCCAGTACTTC	CASSLWAAQETQYF
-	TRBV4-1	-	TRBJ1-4	TGCGCCAGCAGCCAGGAGGAGGTTGACGAAAAACTGTTTTTT	CASSQEEVDEKLFF
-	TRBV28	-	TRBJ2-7	TGTGCCAGCAGTTTTCGTCCCCAGGGAAGCTCCTACGAGCAGTACTTC	CASSFRPQGSSYEQYF
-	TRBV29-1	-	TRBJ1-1	TGCAGCGTTTTTGCCTCGGACGGGAACACTGAAGCTTTCTTT	CSVFASDGNTEAFF
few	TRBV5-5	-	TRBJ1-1	TGTGCCAGCAGCCACTGGGAGGGCCTAGTCACTGAAGCTTTCTTT	CASSHWEGLVTEAFF
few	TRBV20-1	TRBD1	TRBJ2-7	TGCAGTGCTAGAGGGCAGGGGGTCACCTACGAGCAGTACTTC	CSARGQGVTYEQYF
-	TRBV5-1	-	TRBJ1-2	TGCGCCAGCAGCTTGCTGATGGGCTATGGCTACACCTTC	CASSLLMGYGYTF
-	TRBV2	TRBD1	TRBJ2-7	TGTGCCAGCGTACCCCCGGACAGGGGGATAGGGGAGCAGTACTTC	CASVPPDRGIGEQYF
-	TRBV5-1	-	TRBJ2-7	TGCGCCAGCCAGGGGGGTGTCAGCTACGAGCAGTACTTC	CASQGGVSYEQYF